This T cell receptor (beta chain) was profiled in a study of CD8 T cells in Susac syndrome. Regarding this clonotype: Its antigen is not identified.

Sequencing of TCR beta covered CD8+ and CD4+ T cells obtained from blood. Through negative isolation, CD4+ and CD8+ T cells were obtained, while TEMRA cells were enriched using FACS. The CDR3 runs to 15 residues. The germline V and J ends were trimmed by 0 bases and 6 bases, with 13 bases remaining between them. Germline-derived CDR1 and CDR2 are LGHNA and YNFKEQ. After extraction with the RNeasy kit, about 0.45 to 1 ug of the RNA was reverse transcribed using random hexamers. The immunoSEQ assay covered 54 Vbeta and 13 Jbeta segments for CDR3. In TCRdb, the immunoSEQ multiplex PCR reads were re-called with MiXCR into one record per CDR3 protein. The sample lists 150,000 or so distinct CDR3 sequences; approximately 94% were seen once. Study-level findings and limits: Only a relatively small number of individuals were included in the TCR sequencing and HLA analysis.

The sequence was collected from a human donor with multiple sclerosis. The sequenced material came from CD4+ T cells from PBMCs. The chain couples TRBV4-2 to TRBJ2-3; no reliable D call. The CDR3 DNA follows: TGTGCCAGCAGCCAAGATGGCCAGGAATGGGATACGCAGTATTTT. This translates into CASSQDGQEWDTQYF.